Presented here are 27 T cell receptor beta chains from one specimen sequenced in a study of CD8 T cells in Susac syndrome. Random-hexamer reverse transcription was applied to about 0.45 to 1 ug RNA. TCRdb ran MiXCR on the immunoSEQ multiplex PCR reads and lists one entry per CDR3 protein. The sample has more than 85,000 distinct CDR3 sequences; around 94% are singletons. What was sequenced was CD4+ T cells from PBMCs. The origin of the receptors is a human donor with Susac syndrome.

The chain recombines TRBV10-3 with TRBJ2-7; TRBD1 matches 10 bases. Germline CDR1 and CDR2: ENHRY and SYGVKD. Trimming removed 4 bases from V and 5 bases from J; junction bases left unmatched: 5. This CDR3 spans 14 amino acids. The chain's CDR3 is CAISVRDRGHEQYF. The CDR3 DNA follows: TGTGCCATCAGTGTCCGGGACAGGGGCCACGAGCAGTACTTC.

The CDR3 DNA reads TGTGCCAGCAGTTCGATCACCGGGGAGCTGTTTTTT. Its translation is CASSSITGELFF. This rearrangement joins TRBV12-3 or TRBV12-4 to TRBJ2-2; D gene unclear. The CDR3 has 12 amino acids. The ends were cut back, 4 bases at V and 4 bases at J, with 4 bases in the middle.

This clonotype occurred a few times. As DNA, the CDR3 is TGTGCCAGCAGCCAAGCCAGGACAGGGCCGAACAATGAGCAGTTCTTC. Translating it yields CASSQARTGPNNEQFF. The chain couples TRBV14 to TRBJ2-1, with 8 nucleotides matching TRBD1. Germline CDR1 and CDR2: SGHDN and FVKESK. Trimming cost V 1 base and J 5 bases; bases outside gene matches: 7. CDR3 size: 16 residues.

The chain combines TRBV6-5 with TRBJ2-5, with D tentatively TRBD1 (6 bases). CDR1 and CDR2 from the germline V gene are MNHEY and SVGAGI. There are 14 residues in the CDR3. Trimming stripped 2 bases from V and 2 bases from J, with 9 bases between. The CDR3 sequence: CASSYGTSQETQYF. CDR3 nucleotide sequence: TGTGCCAGCAGTTACGGGACATCTCAAGAGACCCAGTACTTC.

The V call is TRBV29-1, the J call TRBJ2-2; D is perhaps TRBD1 (6 bases). CDR1 is SQVTM, CDR2 ANQGSEA, per germline. The germline V and J ends were trimmed by 5 bases and 6 bases, with 13 bases remaining between them. The CDR3 has 13 residues. CDR3 DNA: TGCAGCGTTTTCAGGGGAAGATCCGGGGAGCTGTTTTTT. This translates into CSVFRGRSGELFF.

The rearrangement joins TRBV27 to TRBJ1-5; D remains unclear. CDR3 length: 15 amino acids. Trimming removed 6 bases from V and 1 base from J, with 13 bases in between. CDR1 is MNHEY, CDR2 SMNVEV, per germline (reference sequence). The CDR3 is CASRPLFGSNQPQHF. The DNA of the CDR3 is TGTGCCAGCAGGCCCCTTTTCGGGAGCAATCAGCCCCAGCATTTT.

V is TRBV30 and J is TRBJ1-5; weak D call: TRBD1 (5 bases). Germline assignment: CDR1 GTSNPN and CDR2 SVGIG (reference sequence). V was shortened by 0 bases and J by 4 bases, with 7 bases between the two germline ends. The CDR3 is 13 residues long. CDR3 DNA sequence: TGTGCCTGGAGTGTAGGGGAAAATCAGCCCCAGCATTTT. Residues: CAWSVGENQPQHF.

CDR3 DNA: TGTGCCAGCAGCCGGAGAACCAGCGGGGGGGCAGAGACCCAGTACTTC. Amino acid sequence: CASSRRTSGGAETQYF. J is TRBJ2-5 and V is TRBV7-2; 10 positions match TRBD2. Trimming removed 5 bases from V and 4 bases from J; junction bases left unmatched: 10. Germline CDR1 and CDR2: SGHTA and FQGNSA. CDR3 length: 16 residues.

The chain couples TRBV9 to TRBJ2-2; no clear D. V lost 0 bases, J lost 5 bases, and 11 bases lay in between. This CDR3 contains 15 residues. Germline values: CDR1 SGDLS, CDR2 YYNGEE. DNA for the CDR3: TGTGCCAGCAGCGTAGGAAGCGTCGCGACCGGGGAGCTGTTTTTT. Translated, it gives CASSVGSVATGELFF.

The chain couples TRBV28 to TRBJ2-4; D remains unclear. The CDR3 spans 14 residues. Germline loops: CDR1 MDHEN, CDR2 SYDVKM. V was cut by 3 bases and J by 9 bases, with 15 bases left in between. CDR3 DNA: TGTGCCAGCAGTTTTAACCCCGCGGTAGGCATTCAGTACTTC. Translation: CASSFNPAVGIQYF.

V usage is TRBV20-1 and J usage is TRBJ2-3, with a possible D match to TRBD2 (6 bases). V dropped 7 bases and J dropped 6 bases, with 20 bases sitting between them. The CDR3 is made up of 14 amino acids. CDR1 DFQATT and CDR2 SNEGSKA come from the germline V gene (reference sequence). The CDR3 sequence is CSGRRAGPKDTQYF. CDR3 bases: TGCAGTGGAAGACGGGCGGGGCCGAAGGATACGCAGTATTTT.

The chain is built from TRBV5-4 and TRBJ2-1; unclear D gene. Deletions cut 3 bases from V and 5 bases from J, with 3 bases between. The CDR3 has 11 amino acids. Germline values: CDR1 SGHNT, CDR2 YYREEE (reference sequence). In DNA form, the CDR3 reads TGTGCCAGCAGCTGGAACAATGAGCAGTTCTTC. Amino acid sequence: CASSWNNEQFF. Filled out from reference TRBV5-4 and TRBJ2-1, the complete variable domain reads ETGVTQSPTHLIKTRGQQVTLRCSSQSGHNTVSWYQQALGQGPQFIFQYYREEENGRGNFPPRFSGLQFPNYSSELNVNALELDDSALYLCASSWNNEQFFGPGTRLTVL.

The sample holds one count of this clonotype. V is TRBV15 and J is TRBJ1-6; 7 bases fit TRBD1. Germline CDR1 is LNHNV and CDR2 is YYDKDF (reference sequence). This CDR3 has 17 residues. V dropped 0 bases and J dropped 3; count of bases not matched to a gene: 5. The CDR3 DNA follows: TGTGCCACCAGCAGAGATGGCAGGGGGAACTATAATTCACCCCTCCACTTT. Encoded protein: CATSRDGRGNYNSPLHF.

This chain joins TRBV9 and TRBJ2-3; TRBD2 matches at 8 bases. In germline, CDR1 is SGDLS, CDR2 YYNGEE. After removal of 5 bases from V and 2 bases from J, the junction contained 1 base not matched to a gene. The CDR3 spans 13 residues. In DNA form, the CDR3 reads TGTGCCAGCAGAGCGGGGGTCACAGATACGCAGTATTTT. Protein product: CASRAGVTDTQYF.

The rearrangement links TRBV12-3 or TRBV12-4 to TRBJ1-5, with no clear D. The V end lost 6 bases, the J end lost 4 bases, and 10 bases lay between the germline ends. The CDR3 is made up of 13 amino acids. The CDR3 is CASRGNVNQPQHF. For the CDR3, the DNA is TGTGCCAGCAGGGGGAACGTTAATCAGCCCCAGCATTTT.

The chain uses TRBV20-1 and TRBJ2-1; 7 nucleotides match TRBD1. Germline lookup yields CDR1 DFQATT and CDR2 SNEGSKA (reference sequence). The CDR3 covers 15 residues. Losses at the gene ends were 4 bases for V and 2 bases for J; bases not matched to a gene: 8. CDR3 sequence: CSAKPRDSPYNEQFF. CDR3 nucleotides: TGCAGTGCTAAGCCCAGGGACAGCCCCTACAATGAGCAGTTCTTC.

V usage is TRBV27 and J usage is TRBJ1-1; D gene uncertain. The CDR3 extends over 14 amino acids. CDR1 is MNHEY, CDR2 SMNVEV, per germline (reference sequence). The V and J ends lost 2 bases and 4 bases respectively, with 11 bases between them. DNA of the CDR3: TGTGCCAGCAGTTTAGGCTCTTCTCCCACTGAAGCTTTCTTT. It translates to CASSLGSSPTEAFF.

The rearrangement links TRBV4-1 to TRBJ2-7; no firm D call. There are 15 residues in the CDR3. V gave up 1 base and J gave up 0 bases, with 10 bases separating them. Germline V gene lookup returns CDR1 MGHRA and CDR2 YSYEKL. The CDR3 sequence is CASSQGAIASYEQYF. The CDR3 nucleotides are TGCGCCAGCAGCCAAGGTGCAATAGCCTCCTACGAGCAGTACTTC.

The V and J genes are TRBV9 and TRBJ2-3; 8 nucleotides match TRBD2. V gave up 3 bases and J gave up 1 base; unmatched junction bases: 4. The CDR3 loop spans 15 amino acids. The germline gives CDR1 SGDLS, CDR2 YYNGEE. The DNA for the CDR3 is TGTGCCAGCAGCGACGGGGGGGCCGGCACAGATACGCAGTATTTT. This encodes CASSDGGAGTDTQYF.

The rearrangement uses TRBV30 and TRBJ1-3; D not certain. The V and J ends lost 1 base and 4 bases respectively, with 2 bases between them. CDR3 length: 11 amino acids. CDR1 is GTSNPN and CDR2 is SVGIG in the germline V gene (reference sequence). This chain's CDR3 is CAWSGGNTIYF. CDR3 sequence (DNA): TGTGCCTGGAGTGGAGGAAACACCATATATTTT.

This clonotype was detected once. The V gene is TRBV27, the J gene TRBJ1-5; TRBD1 matches at 7 bases. The J segment lost 5 bases and the V segment lost 5 bases, leaving 15 bases of the junction unmatched. Germline values: CDR1 MNHEY, CDR2 SMNVEV (reference sequence). The CDR3 is 17 residues long. The CDR3 DNA sequence: TGTGCCAGCAGTCCGTTATCCGGGACAGCAGACCATCAGCCCCAGCATTTT. It specifies CASSPLSGTADHQPQHF.

The chain carries TRBV15 and TRBJ1-2; D gene ambiguous. V was pared by 1 base and J by 5 bases, with 14 bases between. Looked up from germline, CDR1 is LNHNV and CDR2 is YYDKDF (reference sequence). This CDR3 contains 15 residues. CDR3 bases: TGTGCCACCAGCAGAGCCCCCCTAGAACGATATGGCTACACCTTC. This gives the protein CATSRAPLERYGYTF.

This clonotype was seen just once. The rearrangement uses TRBV9 and TRBJ2-1, with 10 positions matching TRBD2. The CDR3 is made up of 19 amino acids. Germline lookup yields CDR1 SGDLS and CDR2 YYNGEE. Trimming took 0 bases from V and 0 from J; bases not matched to a gene: 9. CDR3 DNA sequence: TGTGCCAGCAGCGTAGAGGGAGCGGGGGGGTTGAGCTCCTACAATGAGCAGTTCTTC. Its translation is CASSVEGAGGLSSYNEQFF.

CDR3 in DNA: TGTGCCAGCAGTTACCCGACTAGCGGGGGGGGCTACAATGAGCAGTTCTTC. Its translation: CASSYPTSGGGYNEQFF. The chain combines TRBV6-2 or TRBV6-3 with TRBJ2-1, with TRBD2 identical over 14 bases. Trimming removed 2 bases from V and 3 bases from J; junction bases left unmatched: 3. The CDR3 sequence is 17 residues long. The V gene's germline CDR1 is MNHEY and CDR2 SVGEGT.

The V and J genes are TRBV3-1 and TRBJ1-2, with unresolved D. The CDR3 is made up of 14 amino acids. CDR1 LGHDT and CDR2 YNNKEL come from the germline V gene (reference sequence). V lost 0 bases and J 6 bases, leaving 11 bases between the germline ends. The CDR3 reads CASSQDGRVHGYTF. The CDR3 DNA reads TGTGCCAGCAGCCAAGATGGAAGGGTCCATGGCTACACCTTC.

The chain combines TRBV9 with TRBJ2-5, with a weak D call TRBD2 (5 bases). The CDR3 has 14 amino acids. V was pared by 1 base and J by 3 bases, with 10 bases between. CDR1 and CDR2 (germline): SGDLS, YYNGEE. CDR3 coding DNA: TGTGCCAGCAGCGTAAGAGGGAATGAAGAGACCCAGTACTTC. It yields the protein CASSVRGNEETQYF.

The J gene is TRBJ2-1, the V gene TRBV6-1; D ambiguous. Germline lookup yields CDR1 MNHNS and CDR2 SASEGT. There are 15 residues in the CDR3. Trimming took 0 bases from V and 8 from J, leaving 14 bases between them. The CDR3 here is CASSEALSSQYEQFF. CDR3 coding DNA: TGTGCCAGCAGTGAAGCGCTATCCAGCCAGTATGAGCAGTTCTTC.